The TCR beta chain under discussion was sequenced for a study of type 1 regulatory T cells. In the study overall: An in vitro protocol generated T-allo10, a Tr1-enriched, alloantigen-specific CD4 T cell product.

Germline loops: CDR1 DFQATT, CDR2 SNEGSKA (reference sequence). The CDR3 spans 15 residues. Trimming removed 1 base at V and 4 bases at J, with 14 bases between. In this sample, this clonotype turned up a few times. The antigen is not known. Via MiXCR, TCRdb re-called the reads, giving one row per CDR3 protein. This sample has some 60,000 distinct CDR3 sequences, with roughly 60% found just once. The chain links TRBV20-1 to TRBJ2-1; tentatively, D is TRBD2 (5 bases). The receptor comes from a human donor in good health. The sample comprised cultured non-Tr1 T cells, either the whole culture or a sorted T cell fraction (not recorded which). CDR3 in DNA: TGCAGTGCTAGAGGGGAGCCTCCCCGATACAATGAGCAGTTCTTC. This gives the protein CSARGEPPRYNEQFF.